One sample yielded the 5 T cell receptor beta chains listed below, sequenced in a study of T cells in Graves' hyperthyroidism and ophthalmopathy. TCR beta CDR3 regions were amplified from RNA. Primed by the HTBI set, a first-round RT-PCR was run on the TCR CDR3. TCRdb analysed the multiplex PCR reads with MiXCR anew, one entry per CDR3 protein. The sample lists approximately 740,000 distinct CDR3 sequences, 12% to 15% occurring once. The sequenced sample consisted of blood. Receptors were obtained from a woman between 18 and 30 years old with Graves' hyperthyroidism.

In this sample, this clonotype turned up a few times. This chain joins TRBV9 and TRBJ2-7; D unresolved. The germline V and J ends were trimmed by 3 bases and 6 bases, with 19 bases remaining between them. CDR1 and CDR2 from the germline V gene are SGDLS and YYNGEE. The CDR3 length is 15 residues. This chain's CDR3 is CASSAGGLFPGEQYF. The CDR3 bases are TGTGCCAGCAGCGCCGGCGGCCTTTTCCCCGGCGAGCAGTACTTC.

This clonotype came up many times. The rearrangement joins TRBV6-1 to TRBJ2-5, with TRBD2 matching over 7 bases. CDR1 and CDR2 from the germline V gene are MNHNS and SASEGT. The ends lost 7 bases at V and 3 bases at J; junction bases unmatched: 8. This CDR3 contains 14 residues. The CDR3 here is CASTTGLAEETQYF. Here the CDR3 DNA reads TGTGCCAGCACCACGGGGCTAGCGGAAGAGACCCAGTACTTC.

Many counts were recorded for this clonotype. This sequence joins TRBV7-9 and TRBJ2-7; 8 bases map to TRBD2. Germline trimming cut 0 bases from V and 2 bases from J; bases unmatched to any gene: 0. The CDR3 totals 14 residues. Germline CDR1 and CDR2: SEHNR and FQNEAQ (reference sequence). The DNA of the CDR3 is TGTGCCAGCAGCTTAGCAGCGGGAGCCTACGAGCAGTACTTC. This gives the protein CASSLAAGAYEQYF.

At least ten counts were recorded for this clonotype. The chain uses TRBV4-1 and TRBJ2-1, with 8 bases identical to TRBD2. The V and J ends lost 3 bases and 2 bases, in that order; junction bases with no gene match: 6. In germline, CDR1 is MGHRA, CDR2 YSYEKL. The CDR3 covers 16 residues. The CDR3 here is CASSQLSGRPYNEQFF. The CDR3, as DNA: TGCGCCAGCAGCCAGCTGAGCGGGAGACCCTACAATGAGCAGTTCTTC.

This clonotype was picked up a small number of times. The CDR3 is CASSLGWAPRDTQYF. In DNA, the CDR3 is TGTGCCAGCAGCTTAGGGTGGGCCCCCAGGGATACGCAGTATTTT. The chain recombines TRBV7-2 with TRBJ2-3; D unresolved. The CDR3 extends over 15 amino acids. Trimming took 1 base from V and 6 from J, leaving 14 bases between them. Per germline, CDR1 SGHTA and CDR2 FQGNSA.